Listed here are 28 T cell receptor beta chains from one sample, sequenced in a study of identical twins (dated by TCRdb to about 2016). The library was produced with 5' RACE. Sequenced on an Illumina HiSeq 2000. TCRdb redid the processing of the public reads, applying fastp at Q25 and MiXCR, and retained in-frame beta chains. Rows merge per CDR3 protein into single entries with the most common DNA and genes. The sample has roughly 490,000 distinct CDR3 sequences on record, 14% of them singletons. The top ten hold approximately 0.9% of the sample. The same sample was also studied in work on yellow fever vaccine responses in identical twins.

The sample taken for sequencing was CD4+ T cells sorted from blood. The receptors come from a woman aged 18-29 years in good health.

This clonotype was found many times. The chain joins TRBV7-8 to TRBJ2-5; 8 bases are shared with TRBD1. Germline V lookup: CDR1 SGHVS, CDR2 FQNEAQ. The CDR3 is made up of 15 amino acids. With 7 bases clipped from V and 5 bases from J, the junction kept 12 bases outside the gene matches. The CDR3 DNA sequence: TGTGCCAGCACCTTGCAGGGGGCTGTTGGTGAGACCCAGTACTTC. Translation gives CASTLQGAVGETQYF.

The J gene is TRBJ1-3, the V gene TRBV7-3; no clear D. The CDR3 has 15 amino acids. V was trimmed by 2 bases and J by 0 bases, leaving 8 bases between them. Germline V gene sequence: CDR1 SGHTA, CDR2 FQGTGA. The CDR3 region is CASSLGPGSGNTIYF. The CDR3 nucleotides read TGTGCCAGCAGCTTAGGCCCAGGCTCTGGAAACACCATATATTTT.

The chain employs TRBV6-5 and TRBJ2-1, with TRBD2 identical over 7 bases. V was pared by 0 bases and J by 4 bases, with 6 bases of the junction left unmatched. CDR1 and CDR2 (germline): MNHEY, SVGAGI. The CDR3 runs to 16 residues. The CDR3 region is CASSYSTSILYNEQFF. In nucleotides, the CDR3 is TGTGCCAGCAGTTACTCGACTAGCATCCTTTACAATGAGCAGTTCTTC.

This clonotype has only a few counts. V and J are TRBV7-2 and TRBJ1-1; 9 bases map to TRBD1. The CDR3 is 15 amino acids. Germline-derived CDR1 and CDR2 are SGHTA and FQGNSA. V lost 3 bases to trimming and J lost 4 bases; unmatched junction nucleotides: 6. Here the CDR3 DNA reads TGTGCCAGCAGCTTCACAGGGGGCGTTAGCACTGAAGCTTTCTTT. Its protein is CASSFTGGVSTEAFF.

In this sample, this clonotype turned up a few times. The V gene is TRBV7-2, the J gene TRBJ2-1; D uncertain. Trimming shortened V by 6 bases and J by 0 bases, and 12 bases separated the two germline ends. Germline CDR1 is SGHTA and CDR2 is FQGNSA. This CDR3 has 15 amino acids. CDR3 sequence reads: CASSFAALSYNEQFF. CDR3 nucleotides: TGTGCCAGCAGTTTCGCGGCCCTCTCCTACAATGAGCAGTTCTTC.

The table lists this clonotype with a few counts. The chain carries TRBV4-1 and TRBJ2-1, with 9 bases that match TRBD2. Germline trimming cut 2 bases from V and 7 bases from J; bases unmatched to any gene: 6. CDR3 length: 15 amino acids. The V gene's germline CDR1 is MGHRA and CDR2 YSYEKL. The CDR3 region is CASSQWLTSGNEQFF. The CDR3 coding sequence is TGCGCCAGCAGCCAATGGTTGACTAGCGGTAATGAGCAGTTCTTC.

The J gene is TRBJ2-3, the V gene TRBV20-1; D is perhaps TRBD2 (5 bases). Germline V gene lookup returns CDR1 DFQATT and CDR2 SNEGSKA (reference sequence). V lost 5 bases, J lost 3 bases, and 12 bases lay in between. This CDR3 is built from 13 residues. The CDR3 spells CSALSGPTDTQYF. The DNA of the CDR3 is TGCAGTGCTCTAAGCGGACCTACAGATACGCAGTATTTT.

This clonotype showed up just a few times. The chain links TRBV6-1 to TRBJ2-7, with D tentatively TRBD1 (6 bases). Germline V gives CDR1 MNHNS, CDR2 SASEGT. The germline V and J ends were trimmed by 7 bases and 0 bases, with 10 bases remaining between them. This CDR3 region has 13 residues. The CDR3 loop is CASTTGFSYEQYF. The DNA of the CDR3 is TGTGCCAGCACCACAGGGTTCTCCTACGAGCAGTACTTC.

Ten or more counts support this clonotype. The chain uses TRBV10-3 and TRBJ2-5; possible D gene TRBD1, 7 bases. The CDR3 has 14 residues. Trimming pared 6 bases from V and 2 bases from J, leaving 13 bases between. Per germline, CDR1 ENHRY and CDR2 SYGVKD. Here the CDR3 DNA reads TGTGCCATCAGCAGGGGGGTCGGGCAAGAGACCCAGTACTTC. Its protein is CAISRGVGQETQYF.

At least ten counts were recorded for this clonotype. The V call is TRBV29-1, the J call TRBJ2-2, with D unresolved. Trimming pared 4 bases from V and 1 base from J, leaving 10 bases between. Germline V gene sequence: CDR1 SQVTM, CDR2 ANQGSEA. This CDR3 is 14 amino acids long. The CDR3, as DNA: TGCAGCGTTGTAGAACAAATGAACACCGGGGAGCTGTTTTTT. Its protein is CSVVEQMNTGELFF.

The chain couples TRBV9 to TRBJ1-2; possible D gene TRBD1, 6 bases. Trimming took 4 bases from V and 2 from J, leaving 12 bases between them. This CDR3 is built from 14 residues. Germline CDR1 is SGDLS and CDR2 is YYNGEE. The CDR3 sequence is CASSPNTGNYGYTF. CDR3 nucleotides: TGTGCCAGCAGCCCCAATACAGGGAACTATGGCTACACCTTC.

This clonotype appeared a few times. V gene TRBV28 combines with J gene TRBJ2-7, with 15 bases lining up with TRBD2. CDR1 is MDHEN and CDR2 is SYDVKM in the germline V gene. With V trimmed by 2 bases and J by 2 bases, 4 bases remained unmatched. This CDR3 comprises 17 residues. The chain's CDR3 is CASSLEGLAGGTYEQYF. CDR3 nucleotide sequence: TGTGCCAGCAGTTTAGAAGGACTAGCGGGGGGGACCTACGAGCAGTACTTC.

The chain is built from TRBV5-1 and TRBJ2-5; 11 positions agree with TRBD2. Germline CDR1 is SGHRS and CDR2 is YFSETQ. The CDR3 totals 16 residues. Trimming at V came to 3 bases and at J to 3 bases, leaving 7 bases not matched to a gene. The CDR3 sequence: CASSYLAGGLKETQYF. The DNA for the CDR3 is TGCGCCAGCAGCTACCTAGCGGGGGGACTCAAAGAGACCCAGTACTTC.

The V gene is TRBV21-1, the J gene TRBJ2-7; TRBD2, the table's D call, lacks a check against the DNA. TRBV21-1 is classified as a pseudogene. This CDR3 spans 17 amino acids. The CDR3 sequence is CASSPPVHPGPIYEQYF. CDR3 nucleotides: TGTGCCAGCAGTCCCCCAGTTCACCCAGGGCCCATCTACGAGCAGTACTTC.

The chain has TRBV20-1 and TRBJ2-3, with 13 bases matching TRBD2. Trimming at V came to 4 bases and at J to 6 bases, leaving 10 bases not matched to a gene. This CDR3 contains 16 residues. Germline assignment: CDR1 DFQATT and CDR2 SNEGSKA (reference sequence). The CDR3 here is CSATQLAGGFLDTQYF. CDR3 DNA sequence: TGCAGTGCTACTCAACTAGCGGGGGGGTTTCTGGATACGCAGTATTTT.

This clonotype was counted ten times or more. The V gene is TRBV12-3 or TRBV12-4, the J gene TRBJ1-2; 7 positions agree with TRBD1. The CDR3 has 14 residues. J gave up 4 bases and V 5 bases, and 7 bases lay outside the gene matches. The CDR3 bases are TGTGCCAGCAGTCCCGGGACAGAAATCTATGGCTACACCTTC. Translation: CASSPGTEIYGYTF.

This clonotype was observed a few times. The chain recombines TRBV4-1 with TRBJ2-1; 7 positions agree with TRBD2. The germline V gene encodes CDR1 MGHRA and CDR2 YSYEKL. This CDR3 comprises 17 residues. Losses at the gene ends were 0 bases for V and 2 bases for J; bases not matched to a gene: 7. The CDR3 bases are TGCGCCAGCAGCCAAGATTGGTCTAGCGGCACCTACAATGAGCAGTTCTTC. It specifies CASSQDWSSGTYNEQFF.

This clonotype was seen a handful of times. J is TRBJ2-7 and V is TRBV6-1; TRBD1 is a possible D gene (6 bases). V was clipped by 5 bases and J by 1 base, with 12 bases between them. This CDR3 is built from 14 residues. Germline V gene lookup returns CDR1 MNHNS and CDR2 SASEGT. CDR3 nucleotides: TGTGCCAGCAGTCGGGACCAGGGGTCCTACGAGCAGTACTTC. Its translation is CASSRDQGSYEQYF.

This clonotype was detected only a few times. The V and J genes are TRBV20-1 and TRBJ2-5, with 7 bases lining up with TRBD2. The CDR3 covers 15 residues. In germline, CDR1 is DFQATT, CDR2 SNEGSKA (reference sequence). Trimming took 4 bases from V and 1 from J; bases not matched to a gene: 9. DNA of the CDR3: TGCAGTGCTACTCTATCGCGCGGGGGCCAAGAGACCCAGTACTTC. Its protein is CSATLSRGGQETQYF.

This clonotype was observed a few times. This CDR3 reads CSVLARPTDTQYF. The CDR3 nucleotides are TGCAGCGTTCTAGCGAGACCCACAGATACGCAGTATTTT. This rearrangement joins TRBV29-1 to TRBJ2-3; a possible D gene is TRBD2 (6 bases). CDR3 size: 13 residues. V lost 5 bases and J 2 bases, leaving 11 bases between the germline ends. CDR1 is SQVTM, CDR2 ANQGSEA, per germline.

This clonotype has more than one count but fewer than ten. The chain couples TRBV5-1 to TRBJ1-1; D is unclear. Trimming stripped 0 bases from V and 3 bases from J, with 12 bases between. Germline V gene sequence: CDR1 SGHRS, CDR2 YFSETQ. The CDR3 runs 15 residues. CDR3 sequence: CASSLDLGWDTEAFF. In DNA, the CDR3 is TGCGCCAGCAGCTTGGATTTGGGGTGGGACACTGAAGCTTTCTTT.

The chain couples TRBV7-2 to TRBJ2-7, with TRBD1 as a possible D gene (5 bases). The CDR3 totals 13 residues. V lost 1 base, J lost 5 bases, and 9 bases lay in between. In germline, CDR1 is SGHTA, CDR2 FQGNSA. CDR3 in amino acids: CASSLVAGNEQYF. The CDR3, as DNA: TGTGCCAGCAGCTTAGTCGCAGGGAACGAGCAGTACTTC.

The V and J genes are TRBV4-2 and TRBJ2-5; the match to TRBD1 covers 8 bases. CDR3 length: 15 residues. Unmatched junction bases numbered 5, after V lost 3 bases and J lost 2 bases. Germline V gives CDR1 LGHNA, CDR2 YNFKEQ. The CDR3: CASSQTGAGQETQYF. In DNA, the CDR3 is TGTGCCAGCAGCCAGACAGGGGCAGGGCAAGAGACCCAGTACTTC.

This rearrangement joins TRBV20-1 to TRBJ2-3; 10 bases line up with TRBD2. Germline V CDR1 and CDR2: DFQATT, SNEGSKA (reference sequence). The CDR3 is 11 amino acids. In DNA, the CDR3 is TGCGGGACTAGCGTAGCAGATACGCAGTATTTT. Amino acid sequence: CGTSVADTQYF.

CDR3 in amino acids: CAWSRTGSGELFF. In nucleotides, the CDR3 is TGTGCCTGGAGTCGGACAGGGTCCGGGGAGCTGTTTTTT. The chain joins TRBV30 to TRBJ2-2; 8 positions match TRBD1. This CDR3 region has 13 residues. V lost 2 bases to trimming and J lost 6 bases; unmatched junction nucleotides: 2. Germline values: CDR1 GTSNPN, CDR2 SVGIG (reference sequence).

The CDR3, as DNA: TGTGCCAGCGGGACTGGGGTCTACGAGCAGTACTTC. Its protein is CASGTGVYEQYF. The chain has TRBV6-5 and TRBJ2-7; perhaps TRBD2 as D (6 bases). With 8 bases removed from V and 3 bases from J, the gap between germline ends came to 11 bases. The CDR3 is 12 residues long. CDR1 MNHEY and CDR2 SVGAGI come from the germline V gene.

This clonotype was observed a few times. The chain combines TRBV15 with TRBJ2-5, with 11 bases that match TRBD2. Per the germline V gene, CDR1 is LNHNV and CDR2 is YYDKDF (reference sequence). The CDR3 runs to 15 residues. Trimming cost V 6 bases and J 6 bases; bases outside gene matches: 9. In DNA, the CDR3 is TGTGCCACCAGTGACGGCTCTAGCGGGAGGAAGACCCAGTACTTC. Translating it yields CATSDGSSGRKTQYF.

This clonotype was seen a few times. The V call is TRBV15, the J call TRBJ2-7, with 12 bases matching TRBD2. CDR1 LNHNV and CDR2 YYDKDF come from the germline V gene (reference sequence). The V and J ends lost 5 bases and 2 bases, in that order; junction bases with no gene match: 4. The CDR3 is 15 residues long. The CDR3 DNA reads as TGTGCCACCAGCGGACGACTAGCGGGAGCCTACGAGCAGTACTTC. This encodes CATSGRLAGAYEQYF.